This T cell receptor (beta chain) stems from a study of OX40 agonist ivuxolimab in advanced cancers. Background for the entire study: Ivuxolimab was an agonistic, fully human IgG2 monoclonal antibody directed against OX40 (CD134), a costimulatory receptor. Partial responses occurred in three dose-escalation patients: two with cutaneous melanoma and one with hepatocellular carcinoma. The paper describes the monotherapy dose-escalation part (N of about 47 patients) of the phase I trial of ivuxolimab. Among the roughly 54 dose-escalation patients, some 19 had hepatocellular carcinoma, approximately 15 melanoma, 9 renal cell carcinoma and 9 head and neck cancer. Intravenous ivuxolimab was administered to patients every 2 weeks at six dose levels: 0.01, 0.1, 0.3, 1.5, 3 and 10 mg/kg. Prior anti-PD-1, anti-PD-L1 or anti-CTLA-4 therapy was permitted, and checkpoint inhibitors had been received by less than 45% of dose-escalation patients. Peripheral TCRbeta sequencing aimed to test whether ivuxolimab altered TCR sequence diversity and caused clonal T-cell expansion. A male proportion of under 85% and a mean age of about 60 years, ranging from about 23 to 79, were recorded for the dose-escalation cohort.

Regarding this clone: The antigen it binds to is not known. No per-base quality is available; no much larger clone lies one base away.

The CDR3 spans 12 residues, from the cysteine through the phenylalanine. Kept here is only the CDR3 DNA, which spans 36 bases and is read in frame from base 1. Reading the germline V gene gives CDR1 SQVTM and CDR2 ANQGSEA. Relative to germline, V is 6 bases shorter and J is 0 bases shorter, with 5 bases between their ends. General findings and caveats noted by the study authors: In the 0.1-3.0 mg/kg groups, partial responders were among the patients with the lowest normalized peripheral clonal expansion, particularly in CD8+ T cells. After ivuxolimab, CD8+ T cells had more expanded clones than CD4+ T cells on average. At doses of 0.1 to 3.0 mg/kg, clonal expansion of both CD4+ and CD8+ T cells in blood was seen between baseline and week 6. Low levels of normalized T-cell clonal expansion were also shown by some nonresponding patients. The antigen specificity of the peripheral T cells that underwent clonal expansion was not determined.

The trial excluded patients who had a history of autoimmune disease or who were on systemic immunosuppression. Peripheral blood for TCR sequencing was drawn from every dose cohort at baseline, at cycle 4 day 1 and at cycle 7 day 1. The samples were taken from a phase I, first-in-human, multicenter, open-label dose-escalation trial of ivuxolimab. Adults with locally advanced or metastatic melanoma, renal cell carcinoma, hepatocellular carcinoma or head and neck squamous cell carcinoma were enrolled in the trial. Before TCR sequencing, CD4+ T cells and CD8+ T cells were sorted from peripheral blood as separate populations. Genomic DNA was isolated from the sorted cells so that the TCRbeta CDR3 region could be sequenced. TCRbeta CDR3 regions were sequenced using the immunoSEQ Assay. TCRdb holds this immuneACCESS table with in-frame rearrangements only. Some clones are missing; in checked studies, unresolved V genes explain under half, and the rest has no known cause. This sample lists about 73,000 clones; 90% were detected once. The ten largest clonotypes hold about 0.53% of the sample.

This sequence uses TRBV29-1 and TRBJ2-2; the D gene cannot be named for sure. This specimen was CD4+ or CD8+ T cells sorted from blood, taken in a trial of the OX40 agonist ivuxolimab. The TCR sequence derives from an adult with an advanced solid tumor such as melanoma, head and neck, liver or kidney cancer. Read as DNA, the sequence is TGCAGCGTAGTACCGAACACCGGGGAGCTGTTTTTT. Its amino acids are CSVVPNTGELFF.